The 18 T cell receptor beta chains in this list originate from one sample, sequenced in a study of cytomegalovirus exposure and HLA in healthy donors. Repertoires were generated with immunoSEQ multiplex PCR, while TCRdb's copy carries only in-frame clones and drops some. The sample gives under 350,000 clones, about 86% of which show up once; 0.95% to 1.1% is in the top ten. Sequenced: PBMCs. Receptors originate from a woman aged 18 to 35 in good health and CMV-seronegative.

This chain connects TRBV2 to TRBJ1-1; D is perhaps TRBD1 (6 bases). The V end lost 11 bases, the J end lost 0 bases, and 16 bases lay between the germline ends. CDR3 length equals 14 residues. CDR1 SNHLY and CDR2 FYNNEI come from the germline V gene. The CDR3 reads CAAVAGGLNTEAFF. CDR3 bases: TGTGCCGCTGTTGCGGGGGGGCTGAACACTGAAGCTTTCTTT.

In its sample, this clone was seen once. The V gene is TRBV19, the J gene TRBJ1-1; 7 positions match TRBD1. The CDR3 length is 14 residues. In germline, CDR1 is LNHDA, CDR2 SQIVND (reference sequence). The V segment lost 7 bases and the J segment 3 bases; nucleotides outside the gene matches: 8. CDR3 nucleotides: TGTGCCAGTACCGCCGGGACAGCCTACACTGAAGCTTTCTTT. It is translated as CASTAGTAYTEAFF.

This chain joins TRBV2 and TRBJ2-6; D uncertain. Germline CDR1 is SNHLY and CDR2 is FYNNEI. Trimming pared 7 bases from V and 1 base from J, leaving 14 bases between. The CDR3 length is 16 residues. The CDR3 nucleotides read TGTGCCAGCAAGAACAGAGTAAAATCTGGGGCCAACGTCCTGACTTTC. It translates to CASKNRVKSGANVLTF. Full variable domain (rest looked up from reference TRBV2 and TRBJ2-6): EPEVTQTPSHQVTQMGQEVILRCVPISNHLYFYWYRQILGQKVEFLVSFYNNEISEKSEIFDDQFSVERPDGSNFTLKIRSTKLEDSAMYFCASKNRVKSGANVLTFGAGSRLTVL.

In this sample, this clone turned up a few times. The V call is TRBV10-3, the J call TRBJ2-7; weak D call: TRBD2 (5 bases). CDR1 is ENHRY and CDR2 is SYGVKD in the germline V gene. V lost 3 bases to trimming and J lost 6 bases, with 15 bases between them. This CDR3 has 14 amino acids. CDR3 residues: CAISDLGGGGEQYF. CDR3 bases: TGTGCCATCAGTGACTTAGGAGGCGGTGGCGAGCAGTACTTC.

The chain carries TRBV4-3 and TRBJ1-6, with D possibly TRBD1 on 5 matching bases. V gave up 0 bases and J gave up 6 bases, with 12 bases separating them. The length of the CDR3 is 16 residues. Germline V gives CDR1 LGHNA, CDR2 YSLEER. The CDR3 loop is CASSQDSGGSNSPLHF. The CDR3 bases are TGCGCCAGCAGCCAAGATTCGGGGGGTTCTAATTCACCCCTCCACTTT.

J is TRBJ1-5 and V is TRBV5-6; weak D call: TRBD1 (6 bases). The CDR3 extends over 18 amino acids. CDR1 is SGHDT and CDR2 is YYEEEE in the germline V gene. V was cut by 7 bases and J by 1 base, with 24 bases left in between. The CDR3 region is CASELRGRGSVSNQPQHF. DNA for the CDR3: TGTGCCAGCGAGCTCAGGGGTCGGGGAAGCGTCAGCAATCAGCCCCAGCATTTT.

The chain uses TRBV25-1 and TRBJ1-1, with a tentative D call TRBD1 (5 bases). Looked up from germline, CDR1 is MGHDK and CDR2 is SYGVNS. CDR3 length: 13 amino acids. The V end was cut by 4 bases, the J end by 4 bases, with 10 bases between. The CDR3 reads CASSARVPTEAFF. CDR3 in DNA: TGTGCCAGCAGTGCCAGGGTTCCCACTGAAGCTTTCTTT.

The genes are TRBV7-9 and TRBJ1-2; D is uncertain. The CDR3 has 11 residues. Germline assignment: CDR1 SEHNR and CDR2 FQNEAQ (reference sequence). V was trimmed by 5 bases and J by 8 bases, leaving 9 bases between them. CDR3 residues: CASSGYGGYTF. Here the CDR3 DNA reads TGTGCCAGCAGCGGATACGGGGGCTACACCTTC.

V and J are TRBV2 and TRBJ2-2; possibly TRBD2 for D (5 bases). The ends were cut back, 3 bases at V and 7 bases at J, with 6 bases in the middle. The V gene's germline CDR1 is SNHLY and CDR2 FYNNEI. The CDR3 spans 12 residues. CDR3 bases: TGTGCCAGCAGTGAGAGCGGCGGGGAGCTGTTTTTT. Translation gives CASSESGGELFF.

V usage is TRBV7-8 and J usage is TRBJ1-4; the match to TRBD1 covers 7 bases. Germline V lookup: CDR1 SGHVS, CDR2 FQNEAQ. Unmatched junction bases numbered 5, after V lost 3 bases and J lost 4 bases. CDR3 size: 15 residues. For the CDR3, the DNA is TGTGCCAGCAGCTTTAGGGGACAGAGTAATGAAAAACTGTTTTTT. This codes for CASSFRGQSNEKLFF. Combining the CDR3 with reference TRBV7-8 and TRBJ1-4 gives the whole variable domain GAGVSQSPRYKVAKRGQDVALRCDPISGHVSLFWYQQALGQGPEFLTYFQNEAQLDKSGLPSDRFFAERPEGSVSTLKIQRTQQEDSAVYLCASSFRGQSNEKLFFGSGTQLSVL.

V gene TRBV21-1 combines with J gene TRBJ1-2; TRBD1 is the table's D call, not checked against the DNA. TRBV21-1 is an annotated pseudogene. The length of the CDR3 is 14 residues. CDR3 residues: CASIRDRTGYGYTF. The DNA for the CDR3 is TGTGCCAGCATCCGGGACAGGACGGGATATGGCTACACCTTC.

This chain uses TRBV6-5 with TRBJ2-1; perhaps TRBD1 as D (7 bases). Looked up from germline, CDR1 is MNHEY and CDR2 is SVGAGI. The CDR3 length is 13 residues. V was shortened by 2 bases and J by 8 bases, with 10 bases between the two germline ends. CDR3 region: CASSYGRGDEQFF. CDR3 sequence (DNA): TGTGCCAGCAGTTACGGCAGGGGGGATGAGCAGTTCTTC.

This rearrangement joins TRBV6-5 to TRBJ2-1, with 10 bases aligning to TRBD2. The V gene end was trimmed by 3 bases and the J gene end by 1 base; junction bases not matched to a gene: 0. Per the germline V gene, CDR1 is MNHEY and CDR2 is SVGAGI. This CDR3 has 15 residues. CDR3 nucleotide sequence: TGTGCCAGCAGTTATAGCGGGAGGTCCTACAATGAGCAGTTCTTC. Protein: CASSYSGRSYNEQFF.

Regarding this clone: With a much larger clone just one base away, this may be a read error. The sample has other DNA sequences that encode this CDR3 too. The chain couples TRBV2 to TRBJ1-5; 7 nucleotides agree with TRBD1. CDR1 and CDR2 from the germline V gene are SNHLY and FYNNEI. The V gene end was trimmed by 6 bases and the J gene end by 0 bases; junction bases not matched to a gene: 5. The CDR3 length is 15 residues. CDR3 protein: CASRGTGDSNQPQHF. The CDR3, as DNA: TGTGCCAGCAGGGGTACAGGGGATAGCAATCAGCCCCAGCATTTT.

This rearrangement joins TRBV7-9 to TRBJ1-6, with D uncertain. The CDR3 totals 15 residues. Deletions cut 2 bases from V and 7 bases from J, with 12 bases between. The germline V gene encodes CDR1 SEHNR and CDR2 FQNEAQ (reference sequence). CDR3: CASSLPAQRNSPLHF. In nucleotides, the CDR3 is TGTGCCAGCAGCTTACCCGCTCAGAGGAATTCACCCCTCCACTTT. Variable domain in full (rest from reference TRBV7-9 and TRBJ1-6): DTGVSQNPRHKITKRGQNVTFRCDPISEHNRLYWYRQTLGQGPEFLTYFQNEAQLEKSRLLSDRFSAERPKGSFSTLEIQRTEQGDSAMYLCASSLPAQRNSPLHFGNGTRLTVT.

The chain has TRBV5-6 and TRBJ1-3; 8 positions match TRBD1. Germline CDR1 SGHDT, CDR2 YYEEEE. J lost 0 bases, V lost 4 bases, and 6 bases had no gene match. The CDR3 has 16 residues. The CDR3 reads CASSGTGGFSGNTIYF. CDR3 coding DNA: TGTGCCAGCAGCGGAACAGGGGGGTTCTCTGGAAACACCATATATTTT.

This clone was picked up one time. The chain uses TRBV30 and TRBJ1-1; possibly TRBD1 for D (6 bases). The CDR3 consists of 14 residues. Germline V gene sequence: CDR1 GTSNPN, CDR2 SVGIG (reference sequence). With 5 bases removed from V and 1 base from J, the gap between germline ends came to 14 bases. The CDR3 region is CAWGGRRRNTEAFF. The CDR3 DNA reads TGTGCCTGGGGGGGCCGACGGAGGAACACTGAAGCTTTCTTT. Drawing the rest from reference TRBV30 and TRBJ1-1, the complete variable domain is SQTIHQWPATLVQPVGSPLSLECTVEGTSNPNLYWYRQAAGRGLQLLFYSVGIGQISSEVPQNLSASRPQDRQFILSSKKLLLSDSGFYLCAWGGRRRNTEAFFGQGTRLTVV.

The V and J genes are TRBV29-1 and TRBJ2-3, with 7 bases fitting TRBD2. The CDR3 is 15 residues long. CDR1 and CDR2 (germline): SQVTM, ANQGSEA. Unmatched junction bases numbered 13, after V lost 8 bases and J lost 2 bases. For the CDR3, the DNA is TGCAGCCTCTCCGACTGGGGGGGAGTCACAGATACGCAGTATTTT. It specifies CSLSDWGGVTDTQYF.